This note documents a single T cell receptor (beta chain) sequence. One end of the junction does not line up with germline, which may come from a read error. This sample is part of a study of tumor and adjacent non-tumor tissue in lung cancer. Study context: Patients were aged about 31 to 76, 10 men and about five women, stage I to III.

Germline V CDR1 and CDR2: SGHAT, FQNNGV. This CDR3 has 13 amino acids. The template was RNA from unsorted bulk tissue. Three rounds of nested PCR, following a modified ARM-PCR protocol, produced the TCRbeta library. TCRdb ran MiXCR on the multiplex PCR reads and lists one entry per CDR3 protein. Among about 110,000 distinct CDR3 sequences listed, roughly 74% were seen once. The chain recombines TRBV11-2 with TRBJ1-5; 7 positions agree with TRBD1. This receptor was obtained from a woman aged 55-75 years with non-small cell lung cancer. The material sequenced was lung tumor tissue. The CDR3 is CVSSRHRGQPQHF. For the CDR3, the DNA is TGTGTCAGCTCCCGGCACAGGGGCCAGCCTCAGCATTTT.